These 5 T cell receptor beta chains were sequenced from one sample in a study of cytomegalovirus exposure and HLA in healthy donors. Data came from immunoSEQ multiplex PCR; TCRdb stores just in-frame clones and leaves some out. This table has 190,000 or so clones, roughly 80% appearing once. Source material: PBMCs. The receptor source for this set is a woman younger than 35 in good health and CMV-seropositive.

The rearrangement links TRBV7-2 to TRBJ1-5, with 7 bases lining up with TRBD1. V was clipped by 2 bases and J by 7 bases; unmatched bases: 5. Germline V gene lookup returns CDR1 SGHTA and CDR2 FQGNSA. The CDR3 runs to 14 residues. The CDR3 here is CASSLRQGAQPQHF. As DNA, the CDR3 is TGTGCCAGCAGCTTACGACAGGGTGCCCAGCCCCAGCATTTT.

Here the CDR3 DNA reads TGTGCCAGCAGCTTAGCGTGGGGACAGGCGGCTTTCTTT. The encoded protein is CASSLAWGQAAFF. This chain connects TRBV11-2 to TRBJ1-1; the match to TRBD1 covers 8 bases. Per the germline V gene, CDR1 is SGHAT and CDR2 is FQNNGV. CDR3 size: 13 residues. Trimming took 1 base from V and 11 from J; bases not matched to a gene: 6. Complete variable domain (other parts from reference TRBV11-2 and TRBJ1-1): EAGVAQSPRYKIIEKRQSVAFWCNPISGHATLYWYQQILGQGPKLLIQFQNNGVVDDSQLPKDRFSAERLKGVDSTLKIQPAKLEDSAVYLCASSLAWGQAAFFGQGTRLTVV.

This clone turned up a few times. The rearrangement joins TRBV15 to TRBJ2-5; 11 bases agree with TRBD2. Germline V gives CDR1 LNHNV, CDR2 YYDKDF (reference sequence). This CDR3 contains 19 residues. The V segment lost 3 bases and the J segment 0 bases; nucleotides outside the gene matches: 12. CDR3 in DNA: TGTGCCACCAGCAGTTGGTTCCGGACTAGCGGGTGGTACCAAGAGACCCAGTACTTC. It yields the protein CATSSWFRTSGWYQETQYF.

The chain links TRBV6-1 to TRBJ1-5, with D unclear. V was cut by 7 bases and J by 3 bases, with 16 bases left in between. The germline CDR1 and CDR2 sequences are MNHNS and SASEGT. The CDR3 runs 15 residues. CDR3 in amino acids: CASTSIGLANQPQHF. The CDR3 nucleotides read TGTGCCAGCACCTCTATTGGCCTAGCCAATCAGCCCCAGCATTTT.

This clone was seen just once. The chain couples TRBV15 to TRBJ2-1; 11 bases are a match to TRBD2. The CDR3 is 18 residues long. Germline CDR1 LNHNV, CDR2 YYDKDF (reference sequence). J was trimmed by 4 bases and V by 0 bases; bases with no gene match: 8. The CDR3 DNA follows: TGTGCCACCAGCAGAGACCTTACTAGCGGGGGTTCGTACAATGAGCAGTTCTTC. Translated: CATSRDLTSGGSYNEQFF.